The text below deals with one T cell receptor (beta chain). These data are taken from a study of OX40 agonist ivuxolimab in advanced cancers. The V and J ends lost 0 bases and 4 bases respectively, with 11 bases between them. The CDR3 totals 15 residues. CDR1 and CDR2 (germline): SGHTA, FQGNSA. Profiled with immunoSEQ multiplex PCR; TCRdb holds only in-frame clones, not every one. The table records some 35,000 clones, 87% of them present only once. This TCR derives from an adult with an advanced solid tumor such as melanoma, head and neck, liver or kidney cancer. The V gene is TRBV7-2, the J gene TRBJ2-3; D possibly corresponds to TRBD2 (6 bases). The sequenced sample was CD4+ or CD8+ T cells sorted from blood, obtained in a trial of the OX40 agonist ivuxolimab. The CDR3 loop reads CASSLASGVSDTQYF. In DNA, the CDR3 is TGTGCCAGCAGCTTAGCATCGGGAGTCTCAGATACGCAGTATTTT.